These 3 T cell receptor beta chains originate from one sample sequenced in a study of T cell clonotyping in hematopoietic cell transplantation. The table came from immunoSEQ multiplex PCR; TCRdb's copy has only in-frame clones and leaves some out. Among 55,000 to 70,000 clones listed, over 90% were seen once. Specimen: peripheral blood mononuclear cells. The receptors shown here come from a man between 50 and 59 years old in good health. Some clones in this sample may be carry-over from other donors' samples.

This clone was counted a few times. The same CDR3 is also encoded by other DNA sequences in this sample. The J gene is TRBJ2-7, the V gene TRBV4-3; possibly TRBD2 for D (5 bases). Trimming removed 1 base from V and 4 bases from J, with 5 bases in between. CDR1 is LGHNA and CDR2 is YSLEER in the germline V gene. The CDR3 spans 12 residues. In DNA, the CDR3 is TGCGCCAGCAGCCAAGGCGGGTACGAGCAGTACTTC. Protein product: CASSQGGYEQYF.

This chain joins TRBV5-8 and TRBJ2-7; D is unresolved. CDR1 is SGHTS, CDR2 YDEGEE, per germline. This CDR3 has 15 amino acids. V lost 6 bases, J lost 0 bases, and 16 bases lay in between. For the CDR3, the DNA is TGTGCCAGCACCTACGGATACAAAAGCTCCTACGAGCAGTACTTC. This translates into CASTYGYKSSYEQYF.

The chain combines TRBV6-5 with TRBJ1-5; D is unresolved. CDR1 MNHEY and CDR2 SVGAGI come from the germline V gene. The CDR3 runs to 14 residues. V was cut by 8 bases and J by 0 bases, with 11 bases left in between. The chain's CDR3 is CASRSGFSNQPQHF. CDR3 DNA sequence: TGTGCCAGCCGCAGCGGATTTAGCAATCAGCCCCAGCATTTT.